These T cell receptor beta chains were read from a single sample in a study of vaccination effects on CD4 cells after COVID-19. The antigens of these receptors remain unknown. Assay: immunoSEQ multiplex PCR; the TCRdb copy retains only in-frame clones and omits some. The sample holds about 22,000 clones, around 70% seen once. Here the sequenced sample was CD4+ T cells from PBMCs cultured with HCoV-NL63 spike peptides, taken after COVID-19 vaccination. The receptor set was obtained from a human donor who received a COVID-19 vaccine. CDR3s include the opening cysteine and the closing phenylalanine or tryptophan. The order of the fields is clone size, J gene, V gene, D gene, CDR3 protein, CDR3 DNA. The D gene is left open where the match is weak. Size values are once, few and many counts, or a class for expanded clones, and some rows have none.

size: few; J: TRBJ2-7; V: TRBV2; D: TRBD1; CDR3: CASRHPGQGPPYEQYF; DNA: TGTGCCAGCAGACATCCCGGACAGGGGCCCCCCTACGAGCAGTACTTC
size: -; J: TRBJ2-5; V: TRBV10-3; D: TRBD1; CDR3: CASTGGLQETQYF; DNA: TGTGCCAGTACAGGGGGCCTACAAGAGACCCAGTACTTC
size: -; J: TRBJ2-5; V: TRBV11-1; D: -; CDR3: CASSTAGDQETQYF; DNA: TGTGCCAGCAGCACTGCTGGCGACCAAGAGACCCAGTACTTC
size: -; J: TRBJ2-1; V: TRBV2; D: TRBD2; CDR3: CASIGGGPVEQFF; DNA: TGTGCCAGCATCGGGGGGGGCCCCGTTGAGCAGTTCTTC
size: -; J: TRBJ2-2; V: TRBV11-3; D: -; CDR3: CASSTARPGDTGELFF; DNA: TGTGCCAGCAGTACAGCCCGCCCTGGAGACACCGGGGAGCTGTTTTTT
size: -; J: TRBJ2-5; V: TRBV10-3; D: -; CDR3: CAISARGQETQYF; DNA: TGTGCCATCAGTGCTAGGGGCCAAGAGACCCAGTACTTC
size: -; J: TRBJ2-7; V: TRBV5-4; D: TRBD2; CDR3: CASSSRLAGGDEQYF; DNA: TGTGCCAGCAGTTCAAGACTAGCGGGAGGCGACGAGCAGTACTTC
size: -; J: TRBJ2-3; V: TRBV20-1; D: -; CDR3: CSAEIADTQYF; DNA: TGCAGTGCTGAAATAGCGGATACGCAGTATTTT
size: -; J: TRBJ1-4; V: TRBV5-6; D: -; CDR3: CASSFGKKLFF; DNA: TGTGCCAGCAGCTTTGGGAAAAAACTGTTTTTT
size: -; J: TRBJ2-3; V: TRBV6-5; D: TRBD1; CDR3: CASSPGQFYTDTQYF; DNA: TGTGCCAGCAGTCCGGGACAGTTCTACACAGATACGCAGTATTTT
size: -; J: TRBJ1-1; V: TRBV19; D: -; CDR3: CASSRQGLNTEAFF; DNA: TGTGCCAGTAGTAGGCAGGGCCTGAACACTGAAGCTTTCTTT
size: -; J: TRBJ1-3; V: TRBV6-6; D: -; CDR3: CASSPLIPTLSGNTIYF; DNA: TGTGCCAGCAGTCCCTTAATTCCGACACTCTCTGGAAACACCATATATTTT
size: -; J: TRBJ1-2; V: TRBV11-2; D: -; CDR3: CASRGYGRGGYTF; DNA: TGTGCCAGCAGGGGGTACGGTCGGGGTGGCTACACCTTC
size: -; J: TRBJ1-2; V: TRBV7-2; D: TRBD1; CDR3: CASSRDRVNYGYTF; DNA: TGTGCCAGCAGCCGGGACAGGGTAAACTATGGCTACACCTTC
size: once; J: TRBJ2-1; V: TRBV6-4; D: TRBD1; CDR3: CASSDGTASYNEQFF; DNA: TGTGCCAGCAGTGACGGGACAGCATCCTACAATGAGCAGTTCTTC
size: -; J: TRBJ2-1; V: TRBV7-7; D: TRBD2; CDR3: CASSVDSGFYNEQFF; DNA: TGTGCCAGCAGCGTAGATAGCGGGTTTTACAATGAGCAGTTCTTC
size: -; J: TRBJ1-2; V: TRBV6-1; D: TRBD1; CDR3: CASSSQGMVGYTF; DNA: TGTGCCAGCAGTTCACAGGGGATGGTTGGCTACACCTTC
size: -; J: TRBJ2-3; V: TRBV11-2; D: -; CDR3: CASSLDGSTDTQYF; DNA: TGTGCCAGCAGCTTAGATGGCAGCACAGATACGCAGTATTTT
size: few; J: TRBJ1-2; V: TRBV3-1/TRBV3-2; D: -; CDR3: CASMTHSGDGYTF; DNA: TGTGCCAGCATGACTCACTCTGGGGATGGCTACACCTTC
size: -; J: TRBJ2-7; V: TRBV10-3; D: -; CDR3: CAISEVAYEQYF; DNA: TGTGCCATCAGTGAAGTCGCCTACGAGCAGTACTTC
size: -; J: TRBJ2-2; V: TRBV7-2; D: TRBD2; CDR3: CASSLWSGGGTGELFF; DNA: TGTGCCAGCAGCTTATGGAGCGGGGGAGGTACCGGGGAGCTGTTTTTT
size: -; J: TRBJ2-3; V: TRBV5-1; D: -; CDR3: CASSLDGREGTDTQYF; DNA: TGCGCCAGCAGCTTGGACGGCAGGGAAGGAACAGATACGCAGTATTTT
size: once; J: TRBJ2-7; V: TRBV5-1; D: -; CDR3: CASSFRRIGGYEQYF; DNA: TGCGCCAGCAGCTTTCGGAGAATTGGGGGCTACGAGCAGTACTTC
size: few; J: TRBJ1-2; V: TRBV7-4; D: -; CDR3: CASSLGYYGYTF; DNA: TGTGCCAGCAGCTTAGGGTATTATGGCTACACCTTC
size: -; J: TRBJ2-7; V: TRBV5-6; D: -; CDR3: CASSFSPSFPGAFGYEQYF; DNA: TGTGCCAGCAGCTTTTCTCCGTCCTTCCCAGGGGCGTTCGGCTACGAGCAGTACTTC
size: -; J: TRBJ2-7; V: TRBV7-2; D: -; CDR3: CASSARVSTYEQYF; DNA: TGTGCCAGCAGCGCCAGGGTCTCAACCTACGAGCAGTACTTC
size: -; J: TRBJ1-1; V: TRBV10-3; D: TRBD1; CDR3: CAISESGTANTEAFF; DNA: TGTGCCATCAGTGAGTCGGGGACAGCAAACACTGAAGCTTTCTTT
size: once; J: TRBJ2-5; V: TRBV18; D: -; CDR3: CASTESLVETQYF; DNA: TGTGCCAGCACGGAATCACTTGTAGAGACCCAGTACTTC
size: -; J: TRBJ2-7; V: TRBV7-8; D: TRBD2; CDR3: CASSLSQWVAGGPLSYEQYF; DNA: TGTGCCAGCAGCTTATCTCAGTGGGTAGCGGGAGGTCCTCTCTCCTACGAGCAGTACTTC
size: -; J: TRBJ1-5; V: TRBV19; D: -; CDR3: CASSISGSGGRVNQPQHF; DNA: TGTGCCAGTAGTATATCGGGGTCCGGCGGCAGGGTCAATCAGCCCCAGCATTTT
size: once; J: TRBJ2-7; V: TRBV4-1; D: -; CDR3: CASSQDQGSYEQYF; DNA: TGCGCCAGCAGCCAAGATCAGGGATCCTACGAGCAGTACTTC
size: -; J: TRBJ2-4; V: TRBV28; D: TRBD1; CDR3: CASQQGGASLAKNIQYF; DNA: TGTGCCAGTCAACAGGGGGGCGCCTCCTTAGCCAAAAACATTCAGTACTTC
size: -; J: TRBJ2-7; V: TRBV2; D: TRBD1; CDR3: CASRRDSSYEQYF; DNA: TGTGCCAGCAGGAGGGACAGCTCCTACGAGCAGTACTTC
size: -; J: TRBJ1-1; V: TRBV10-3; D: -; CDR3: CAIGENTEAFF; DNA: TGTGCCATCGGGGAGAACACTGAAGCTTTCTTT
size: -; J: TRBJ2-7; V: TRBV29-1; D: TRBD2; CDR3: CSVALASGSYEQYF; DNA: TGCAGCGTTGCGTTGGCTAGCGGGAGCTACGAGCAGTACTTC
size: -; J: TRBJ2-2; V: TRBV2; D: TRBD2; CDR3: CASRGLAGYTGELFF; DNA: TGTGCCAGCAGAGGACTAGCGGGTTACACCGGGGAGCTGTTTTTT
size: -; J: TRBJ2-1; V: TRBV7-8; D: -; CDR3: CASSLEERRSKFF; DNA: TGTGCCAGCAGCTTAGAGGAACGCCGGAGCAAGTTCTTC
size: -; J: TRBJ1-2; V: TRBV19; D: -; CDR3: CASRTDLYGYTF; DNA: TGTGCCAGTAGGACAGATCTCTATGGCTACACCTTC
size: few; J: TRBJ1-5; V: TRBV7-4; D: -; CDR3: CASSPISVHRRSNQPQHF; DNA: TGTGCCAGCAGCCCCATTTCTGTCCACCGGAGAAGCAATCAGCCCCAGCATTTT
size: -; J: TRBJ1-1; V: TRBV12-3/TRBV12-4; D: -; CDR3: CASSGQNTEAFF; DNA: TGTGCCAGCAGCGGACAGAACACTGAAGCTTTCTTT
size: -; J: TRBJ1-6; V: TRBV19; D: -; CDR3: CASSMLYPTIANNSPLHF; DNA: TGTGCCAGTAGTATGTTATACCCTACCATCGCTAATAATTCACCCCTCCACTTT
size: -; J: TRBJ1-1; V: TRBV7-9; D: -; CDR3: CASSRDLNTEAFF; DNA: TGTGCCAGCAGCCGAGATCTTAACACTGAAGCTTTCTTT
size: -; J: TRBJ2-4; V: TRBV4-1; D: -; CDR3: CASSLRHVAKNIQYF; DNA: TGCGCCAGCAGCCTGCGACATGTGGCCAAAAACATTCAGTACTTC
size: -; J: TRBJ2-7; V: TRBV18; D: TRBD2; CDR3: CASSQWEGIHYEQYF; DNA: TGTGCCAGCTCCCAGTGGGAGGGGATTCACTACGAGCAGTACTTC
size: -; J: TRBJ1-3; V: TRBV6-6; D: -; CDR3: CASSSSGDSGNTIYF; DNA: TGTGCCAGCAGTTCCAGCGGCGACTCTGGAAACACCATATATTTT
size: -; J: TRBJ2-5; V: TRBV7-7; D: -; CDR3: CASSSRTHGETQYF; DNA: TGTGCCAGCAGCTCCCGGACTCACGGGGAGACCCAGTACTTC
size: -; J: TRBJ1-2; V: TRBV5-4; D: -; CDR3: CASSPPEGLDYGYTF; DNA: TGTGCCAGCAGCCCCCCCGAGGGGCTGGACTATGGCTACACCTTC
size: medium-sized; J: TRBJ1-6; V: TRBV5-4; D: -; CDR3: CASRVDFSPLHF; DNA: TGTGCCAGCCGCGTAGACTTCTCACCCCTCCACTTT
size: -; J: TRBJ1-5; V: TRBV24-1; D: TRBD1; CDR3: CATSDPRTGRLLEHF; DNA: TGTGCCACCAGTGACCCAAGGACAGGGCGGCTACTAGAGCATTTT
size: -; J: TRBJ2-5; V: TRBV19; D: TRBD2; CDR3: CASSRGLAGETQYF; DNA: TGTGCCAGTAGTAGGGGACTAGCGGGAGAGACCCAGTACTTC